These 22 T cell receptor beta chains came from one sample sequenced in a study of technical replicates of blood from several donors. Measured with immunoSEQ multiplex PCR; TCRdb has only the in-frame clones, and not every one. The top ten clones hold 0.25% to 0.3% of a sample with tens of thousands of clones, approximately 96% of them seen once. Input material: T cells isolated from PBMCs. Receptor source: a human donor in good health.

This clone was counted once. The chain combines TRBV7-2 with TRBJ2-1; 8 nucleotides agree with TRBD2. V shed 3 bases, J shed 2 bases, and the junction held 3 bases outside the gene matches. The CDR3 length is 15 residues. Germline CDR1 reads SGHTA; CDR2 reads FQGNSA. The CDR3 sequence: CASSFQLAAYNEQFF. CDR3 coding DNA: TGTGCCAGCAGCTTTCAACTAGCGGCCTACAATGAGCAGTTCTTC.

The CDR3 coding sequence is TGTGCCAGCAGCTTCAGGGACAGCTACACCTTC. Protein product: CASSFRDSYTF. The chain joins TRBV13 to TRBJ1-2; perhaps TRBD1 as D (6 bases). V lost 3 bases to trimming and J lost 9 bases, with 8 bases between them. The length of the CDR3 is 11 residues. The germline V gene encodes CDR1 PRHDT and CDR2 FYEKMQ (reference sequence).

V and J are TRBV11-3 and TRBJ2-1; 7 nucleotides agree with TRBD2. After removal of 5 bases from V and 7 bases from J, the junction contained 11 bases not matched to a gene. This CDR3 has 15 residues. Per germline, CDR1 SGHNT and CDR2 YENEEA. CDR3 protein: CASSISGQIQNEQFF. The CDR3 nucleotides are TGTGCCAGCAGCATTAGCGGGCAAATCCAGAATGAGCAGTTCTTC.

This chain joins TRBV6-4 and TRBJ2-1; 8 bases align to TRBD1. With 4 bases clipped from V and 7 bases from J, the junction kept 9 bases outside the gene matches. This CDR3 contains 15 residues. Germline CDR1 reads MRHNA; CDR2 reads SNTAGT. The CDR3 sequence is CASSVGPGGLNEQFF. The CDR3 nucleotides are TGTGCCAGCAGTGTTGGGCCAGGGGGCTTGAATGAGCAGTTCTTC.

V is TRBV4-1 and J is TRBJ2-1; possible D gene TRBD2, 5 bases. This CDR3 comprises 13 residues. Germline-derived CDR1 and CDR2 are MGHRA and YSYEKL. The V end was cut by 1 base, the J end by 8 bases, with 9 bases between. The CDR3 DNA reads TGCGCCAGCAGCCAAGTCTTGGAGGATGAGCAGTTCTTC. It codes for CASSQVLEDEQFF.

The chain is built from TRBV9 and TRBJ2-2; possible D gene TRBD2, 5 bases. The CDR3 covers 16 residues. Trimming cost V 4 bases and J 7 bases, with 20 bases left between them. The germline V gene encodes CDR1 SGDLS and CDR2 YYNGEE. The CDR3 spells CASSPQPGLGGGELFF. For the CDR3, the DNA is TGTGCCAGCAGCCCCCAGCCGGGCCTTGGAGGCGGGGAGCTGTTTTTT.

The J gene is TRBJ2-1, the V gene TRBV10-3; D possibly corresponds to TRBD2 (5 bases). Trimming pared 0 bases from V and 2 bases from J, leaving 14 bases between. Germline lookup yields CDR1 ENHRY and CDR2 SYGVKD. CDR3 size: 17 residues. CDR3 nucleotides: TGTGCCATCAGTGAGTCGTCTAGCTCGGGCCCCTACAATGAGCAGTTCTTC. Its protein product is CAISESSSSGPYNEQFF.

The rearrangement uses TRBV20-1 and TRBJ1-2; D call uncertain. V was trimmed by 1 base and J by 5 bases, leaving 5 bases between them. The CDR3 covers 11 residues. Germline loops: CDR1 DFQATT, CDR2 SNEGSKA (reference sequence). The CDR3 loop is CSARAGYGYTF. CDR3 in DNA: TGCAGTGCTAGAGCCGGTTATGGCTACACCTTC.

The chain employs TRBV29-1 and TRBJ2-7, with D tentatively TRBD2 (5 bases). Trimming cost V 4 bases and J 3 bases, with 13 bases left between them. The CDR3 spans 13 residues. Germline V gene data show CDR1 as SQVTM and CDR2 as ANQGSEA. The CDR3 protein is CSVVSYGVYEQYF. CDR3 DNA: TGCAGCGTTGTATCTTACGGGGTCTACGAGCAGTACTTC.

The V gene is TRBV10-3, the J gene TRBJ2-5, with a possible D match to TRBD1 (5 bases). This CDR3 spans 15 amino acids. Germline CDR1 and CDR2: ENHRY and SYGVKD. V was shortened by 3 bases and J by 0 bases, with 11 bases between the two germline ends. The CDR3 is CAISDWTKDQETQYF. The CDR3 bases are TGTGCCATCAGTGACTGGACAAAAGACCAAGAGACCCAGTACTTC.

On this clone itself: Other DNA sequences of this sample code for an identical CDR3. V is TRBV27 and J is TRBJ2-6, with no clear D. The CDR3 is made up of 13 amino acids. From germline, CDR1 is MNHEY and CDR2 SMNVEV (reference sequence). Trimming took 6 bases from V and 0 from J, leaving 3 bases between them. CDR3 loop: CASSLSGANVLTF. CDR3 in DNA: TGTGCCAGCAGCCTCTCTGGGGCCAACGTCCTGACTTTC. Full variable domain (missing parts from reference TRBV27 and TRBJ2-6): EAQVTQNPRYLITVTGKKLTVTCSQNMNHEYMSWYRQDPGLGLRQIYYSMNVEVTDKGDVPEGYKVSRKEKRNFPLILESPSPNQTSLYFCASSLSGANVLTFGAGSRLTVL.

The V gene is TRBV7-2, the J gene TRBJ2-5, with 10 bases lining up with TRBD1. Germline V gives CDR1 SGHTA, CDR2 FQGNSA. V trimming: 6 bases; J trimming: 5 bases; junction bases outside the gene matches: 9. The CDR3 contains 15 residues. The CDR3 sequence: CASSYDRGLRETQYF. CDR3 nucleotide sequence: TGTGCCAGCAGTTATGACAGGGGGCTACGCGAGACCCAGTACTTC.

The rearrangement joins TRBV15 to TRBJ1-2, with 7 bases lining up with TRBD1. The CDR3 has 15 residues. V gave up 3 bases and J gave up 6 bases; unmatched junction bases: 10. Germline V gene sequence: CDR1 LNHNV, CDR2 YYDKDF (reference sequence). The CDR3 sequence is CATSSTGTEPDGYTF. CDR3 DNA: TGTGCCACCAGCAGCACCGGGACAGAGCCGGATGGCTACACCTTC.

The V and J genes are TRBV15 and TRBJ1-2, with D tentatively TRBD1 (5 bases). Trimming took 0 bases from V and 0 from J, leaving 11 bases between them. Germline V lookup: CDR1 LNHNV, CDR2 YYDKDF (reference sequence). The CDR3 has 16 amino acids. The chain's CDR3 is CATSRDRGSANYGYTF. The CDR3 nucleotides read TGTGCCACCAGCAGAGATAGGGGCTCTGCTAACTATGGCTACACCTTC.

This clone was counted a single time. V gene TRBV4-1 combines with J gene TRBJ2-7; the match to TRBD1 covers 7 bases. V was clipped by 5 bases and J by 6 bases; unmatched bases: 16. The CDR3 is made up of 16 amino acids. Per germline, CDR1 MGHRA and CDR2 YSYEKL. DNA of the CDR3: TGCGCCAGCAGCAAAGCTACCGCCATACAGGGGCCCGAGCAGTACTTC. It encodes CASSKATAIQGPEQYF.

The chain employs TRBV9 and TRBJ2-5; D ambiguous. The V end lost 5 bases, the J end lost 1 base, and 9 bases lay between the germline ends. The V gene's germline CDR1 is SGDLS and CDR2 YYNGEE. This CDR3 is 13 amino acids long. CDR3 in DNA: TGTGCCAGCAGTCGAGACACCCAAGAGACCCAGTACTTC. Its translation is CASSRDTQETQYF.

This chain uses TRBV11-2 with TRBJ1-1; D unresolved. The CDR3 is 15 amino acids. Germline V gene data show CDR1 as SGHAT and CDR2 as FQNNGV. V was pared by 5 bases and J by 5 bases, with 18 bases between. The CDR3 nucleotides are TGTGCCAGCAGCCCCATCCTCGGGAAGGGTACTGAAGCTTTCTTT. Translated, it gives CASSPILGKGTEAFF.

V is TRBV29-1 and J is TRBJ2-7; tentatively, D is TRBD1 (5 bases). This CDR3 has 13 amino acids. V lost 1 base, J lost 5 bases, and 12 bases lay in between. Germline CDR1 SQVTM, CDR2 ANQGSEA. CDR3 nucleotide sequence: TGCAGCGTTGAAGGACAGAGCCTCAACGAGCAGTACTTC. This sequence encodes CSVEGQSLNEQYF.

V is TRBV4-1 and J is TRBJ1-2, with a weak D call TRBD1 (5 bases). Germline-derived CDR1 and CDR2 are MGHRA and YSYEKL. CDR3 length: 14 amino acids. V lost 3 bases and J 4 bases, leaving 12 bases between the germline ends. As DNA, the CDR3 is TGCGCCAGCAGCCAGAAGACAGCCCCCTATGGCTACACCTTC. Amino acids: CASSQKTAPYGYTF.

The chain links TRBV4-1 to TRBJ2-5; weak D call: TRBD2 (6 bases). The V gene lost 9 bases and the J gene lost 5 bases, with 19 bases spanning the gap. Germline V gene sequence: CDR1 MGHRA, CDR2 YSYEKL. The CDR3 runs 14 residues. The CDR3 loop is CASHTPGEGETQYF. The CDR3 DNA reads as TGCGCCAGTCATACTCCGGGAGAGGGGGAGACCCAGTACTTC.

The chain couples TRBV18 to TRBJ2-5; tentatively, D is TRBD1 (5 bases). With 5 bases removed from V and 2 bases from J, the gap between germline ends came to 9 bases. In germline, CDR1 is KGHSH, CDR2 LQKENI. The CDR3 is 13 amino acids. CDR3 amino acids: CASSTSGQETQYF. CDR3 bases: TGTGCCAGCTCAACCTCAGGGCAAGAGACCCAGTACTTC.

The genes are TRBV6-1 and TRBJ2-7, with 10 bases fitting TRBD1. Trimming at V came to 6 bases and at J to 5 bases, leaving 4 bases not matched to a gene. The CDR3 extends over 13 amino acids. The germline CDR1 and CDR2 sequences are MNHNS and SASEGT. The CDR3 region is CASSDRGLDEQYF. The CDR3 nucleotides are TGTGCCAGCAGCGACAGGGGGCTGGACGAGCAGTACTTC.